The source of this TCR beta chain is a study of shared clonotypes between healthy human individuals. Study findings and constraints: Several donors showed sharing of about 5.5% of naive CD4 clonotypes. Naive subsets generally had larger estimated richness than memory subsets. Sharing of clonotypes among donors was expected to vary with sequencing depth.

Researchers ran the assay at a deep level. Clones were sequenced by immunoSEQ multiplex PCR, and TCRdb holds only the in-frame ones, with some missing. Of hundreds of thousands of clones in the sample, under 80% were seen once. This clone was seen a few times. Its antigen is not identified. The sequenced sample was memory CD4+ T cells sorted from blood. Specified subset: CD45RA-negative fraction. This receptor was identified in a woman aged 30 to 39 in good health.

CDR3 DNA: TGTGCCAGCAGTCCGGGACAGTCCCCTAATGAAAAACTGTTTTTT. Encoded protein: CASSPGQSPNEKLFF. The chain couples TRBV28 to TRBJ1-4, with TRBD1 matching over 7 bases. The V gene's germline CDR1 is MDHEN and CDR2 SYDVKM. This CDR3 is built from 15 residues. V was clipped by 5 bases and J by 3 bases; unmatched bases: 6.